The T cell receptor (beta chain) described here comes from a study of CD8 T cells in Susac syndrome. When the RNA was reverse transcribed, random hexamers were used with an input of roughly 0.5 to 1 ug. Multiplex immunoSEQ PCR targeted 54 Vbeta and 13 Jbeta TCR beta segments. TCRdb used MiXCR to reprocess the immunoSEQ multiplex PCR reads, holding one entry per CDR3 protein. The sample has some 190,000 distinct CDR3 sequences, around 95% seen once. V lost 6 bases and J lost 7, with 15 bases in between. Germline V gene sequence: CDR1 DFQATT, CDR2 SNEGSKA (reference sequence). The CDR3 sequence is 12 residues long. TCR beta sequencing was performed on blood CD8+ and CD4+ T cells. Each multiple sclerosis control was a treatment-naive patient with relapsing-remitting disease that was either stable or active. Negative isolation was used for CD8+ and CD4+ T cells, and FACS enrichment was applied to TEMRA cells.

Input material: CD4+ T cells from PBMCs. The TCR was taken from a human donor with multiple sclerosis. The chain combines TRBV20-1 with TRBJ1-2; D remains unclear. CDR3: CSALINEGGYTF. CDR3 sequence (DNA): TGCAGTGCCCTAATAAATGAGGGTGGCTACACCTTC.